One and the same sample provided the 6 T cell receptor beta chains below, sequenced in a study of CD8 T cells in Susac syndrome. Random hexamers were used to reverse transcribe about 0.5 to 1 ug of RNA. TCRdb reprocessed the immunoSEQ multiplex PCR reads via MiXCR and lists one record per CDR3 protein. The data hold 300,000 to 350,000 distinct CDR3 sequences, with 92% observed a single time. The sequenced material came from CD4+ T cells from PBMCs. The receptors derive from a human donor with multiple sclerosis.

This chain connects TRBV11-2 to TRBJ2-3, with D possibly matching TRBD2 (7 bases). V lost 4 bases to trimming and J lost 8 bases, with 19 bases between them. This CDR3 is built from 15 residues. CDR1 and CDR2 from the germline V gene are SGHAT and FQNNGV. The CDR3 nucleotides read TGTGCCAGCAGCTACGGGGGGCTAGGCCAGGGTACGCAGTATTTT. Residues: CASSYGGLGQGTQYF.

The chain is built from TRBV7-9 and TRBJ2-5; the match to TRBD1 covers 8 bases. Unmatched junction bases numbered 9, after V lost 5 bases and J lost 4 bases. The CDR3 consists of 15 residues. Germline CDR1 is SEHNR and CDR2 is FQNEAQ (reference sequence). The chain's CDR3 is CASSPGAGGSETQYF. The CDR3 DNA follows: TGTGCCAGCAGCCCCGGAGCAGGGGGCTCAGAGACCCAGTACTTC.

This chain links TRBV2 with TRBJ2-1, with 8 positions matching TRBD2. Germline V gene sequence: CDR1 SNHLY, CDR2 FYNNEI. Trimming removed 7 bases from V and 15 bases from J; junction bases left unmatched: 17. The CDR3 spans 14 residues. The DNA of the CDR3 is TGTGCCAGCACTTGCCTTGAACGACTAGCGATGCGGTTCTTC. It is translated as CASTCLERLAMRFF.

This clonotype was seen just once. The chain has TRBV18 and TRBJ2-7, with D maybe TRBD1 (6 bases). V was clipped by 3 bases and J by 1 base, with 10 bases between them. The V gene's germline CDR1 is KGHSH and CDR2 LQKENI. The CDR3 is made up of 14 amino acids. DNA of the CDR3: TGTGCCAGCTCACCCGGGACAATTTCCTACGAGCAGTACTTC. It translates to CASSPGTISYEQYF.

The chain links TRBV7-9 to TRBJ2-2; no firm D call. V was clipped by 1 base and J by 5 bases, with 5 bases between them. Germline assignment: CDR1 SEHNR and CDR2 FQNEAQ (reference sequence). The CDR3 loop spans 13 amino acids. The CDR3 here is CASSLDETGELFF. The CDR3 DNA follows: TGTGCCAGCAGCTTAGACGAGACCGGGGAGCTGTTTTTT.

V usage is TRBV3-1 and J usage is TRBJ2-7; the match to TRBD2 covers 8 bases. Germline V gene sequence: CDR1 LGHDT, CDR2 YNNKEL (reference sequence). Germline trimming cut 4 bases from V and 5 bases from J; bases unmatched to any gene: 10. The CDR3 is made up of 15 amino acids. CDR3 nucleotide sequence: TGTGCCAGCAGCCCGGAAACGGGGGGGTCAGACGAGCAGTACTTC. Its protein is CASSPETGGSDEQYF.